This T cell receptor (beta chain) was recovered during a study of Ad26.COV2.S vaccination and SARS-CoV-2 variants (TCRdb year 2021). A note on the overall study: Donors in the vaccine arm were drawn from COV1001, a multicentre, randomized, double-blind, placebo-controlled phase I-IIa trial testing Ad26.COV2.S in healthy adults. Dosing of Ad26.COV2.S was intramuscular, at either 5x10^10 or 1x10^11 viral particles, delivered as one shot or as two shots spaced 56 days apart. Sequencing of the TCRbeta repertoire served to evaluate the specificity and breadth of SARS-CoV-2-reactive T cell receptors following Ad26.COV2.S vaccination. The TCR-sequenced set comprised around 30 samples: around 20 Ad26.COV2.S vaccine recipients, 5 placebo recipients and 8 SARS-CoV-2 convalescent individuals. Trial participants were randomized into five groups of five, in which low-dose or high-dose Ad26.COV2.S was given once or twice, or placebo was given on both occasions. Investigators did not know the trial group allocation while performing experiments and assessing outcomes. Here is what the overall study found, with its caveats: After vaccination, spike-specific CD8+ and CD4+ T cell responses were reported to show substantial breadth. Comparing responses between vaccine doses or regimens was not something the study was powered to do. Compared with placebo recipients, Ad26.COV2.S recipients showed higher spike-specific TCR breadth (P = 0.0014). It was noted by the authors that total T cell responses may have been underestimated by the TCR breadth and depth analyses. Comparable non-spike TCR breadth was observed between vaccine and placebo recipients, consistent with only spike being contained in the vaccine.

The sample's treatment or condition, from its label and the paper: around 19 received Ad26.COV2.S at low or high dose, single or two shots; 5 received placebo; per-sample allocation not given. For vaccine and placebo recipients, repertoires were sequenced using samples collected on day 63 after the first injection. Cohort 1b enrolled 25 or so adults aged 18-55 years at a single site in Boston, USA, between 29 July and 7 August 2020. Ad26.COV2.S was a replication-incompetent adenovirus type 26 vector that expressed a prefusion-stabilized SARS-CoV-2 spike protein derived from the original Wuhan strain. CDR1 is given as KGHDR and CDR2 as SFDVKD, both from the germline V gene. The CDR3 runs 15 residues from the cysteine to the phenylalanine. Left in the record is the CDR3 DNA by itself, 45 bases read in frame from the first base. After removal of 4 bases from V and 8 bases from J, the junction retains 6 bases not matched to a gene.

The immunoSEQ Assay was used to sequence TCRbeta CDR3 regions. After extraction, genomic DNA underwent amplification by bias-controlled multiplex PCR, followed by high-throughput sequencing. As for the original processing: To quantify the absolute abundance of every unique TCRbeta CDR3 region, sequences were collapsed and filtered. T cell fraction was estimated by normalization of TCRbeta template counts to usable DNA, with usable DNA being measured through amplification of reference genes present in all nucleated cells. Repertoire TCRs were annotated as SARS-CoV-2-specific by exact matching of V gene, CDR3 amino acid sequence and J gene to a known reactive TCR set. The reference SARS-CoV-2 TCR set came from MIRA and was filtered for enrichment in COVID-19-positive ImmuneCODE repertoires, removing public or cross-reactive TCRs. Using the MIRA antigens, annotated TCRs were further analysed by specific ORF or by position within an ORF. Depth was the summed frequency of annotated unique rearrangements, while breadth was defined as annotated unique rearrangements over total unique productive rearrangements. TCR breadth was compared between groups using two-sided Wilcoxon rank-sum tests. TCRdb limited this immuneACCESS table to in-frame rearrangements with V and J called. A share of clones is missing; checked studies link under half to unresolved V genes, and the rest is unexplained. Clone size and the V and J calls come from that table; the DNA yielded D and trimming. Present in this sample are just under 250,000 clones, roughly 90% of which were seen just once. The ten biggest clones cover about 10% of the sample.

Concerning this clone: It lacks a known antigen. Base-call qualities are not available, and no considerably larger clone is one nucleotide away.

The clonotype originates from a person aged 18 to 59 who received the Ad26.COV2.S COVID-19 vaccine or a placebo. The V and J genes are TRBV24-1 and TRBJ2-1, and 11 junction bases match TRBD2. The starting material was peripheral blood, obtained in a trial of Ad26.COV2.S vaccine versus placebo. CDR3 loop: CATSDSLAGADEQFF. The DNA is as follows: TGTGCCACCAGTGACTCACTAGCGGGGGCTGATGAGCAGTTCTTC.